Given below is one TCR beta chain in context. Its target is not known. This sample is part of a study of T cells after yellow fever vaccination. Study information: It was SMART-Seq v4 Ultra Low Input that prepared the fractions with low cell numbers.

Production of TCR cDNA was by 5'RACE template switching, which also added a universal primer site and UMIs. TCRdb fed the 5' RACE reads into MiXCR, producing one record per CDR3 protein. The sample comprises roughly 74,000 distinct CDR3 sequences, more than 5.5% of which are singletons, and 30% to 45% rests with the top ten. Whole-study results and caveats: Most primary-vaccination clones recurred post-booster (nearly 98% CD4, around 90% CD8). Researchers cautioned that FACS-sorted repertoires could harbor abundant clonotypes contaminating from the bulk population.

This TCR came from a man aged 18 to 29 who received the YFV17D yellow fever vaccine. The sequenced sample was CD8+ T cells sorted from PBMCs, obtained about 5 days after the first yellow fever vaccination.

The CDR3, as DNA: TGTGCCAGCAGATTACTTGGCGGGGGTGCAGAGACCCAGTACTTC. It yields the protein CASRLLGGGAETQYF. The chain joins TRBV12-3 or TRBV12-4 to TRBJ2-5, with 7 bases aligning to TRBD2. V shed 6 bases and J 4 bases; nucleotides not matched to a gene: 11. The CDR3 is 15 amino acids.